This TCR beta chain was recovered during a study of blood T cell repertoires in COVID-19. Participant ages covered roughly 18 to 90 years across 20 to 30 US areas. Membership in each cohort depended on participant-reported clinical history. In the original workflow: Reference gene primer amplification gave estimated nucleated cell counts. This table comes from immunoSEQ multiplex PCR, and its TCRdb copy is limited to in-frame clones, with some not included. Clone size and V and J calls were adopted from that table, with D and trimming inferred from the DNA. The sample has roughly 310,000 clones, about nine tenths seen once. This TCR came from a woman in her thirties or forties who had recovered from COVID-19. Sequencing used PBMCs or T cells enriched from blood (not recorded which).

The CDR3 DNA is TGTGCCAGTAGTATAAGGGCAGGGACTGAAGCTTTCTTT. Translation: CASSIRAGTEAFF. The chain joins TRBV19 to TRBJ1-1, with a weak D call TRBD1 (5 bases). V was pared by 2 bases and J by 5 bases, with 9 bases between. CDR1 is LNHDA and CDR2 is SQIVND in the germline V gene (reference sequence). The CDR3 runs to 13 residues.